This T cell receptor (beta chain) originates from a study of T-cell reconstitution after alpha-beta-depleted transplantation in children. Unique molecular identifiers tagged the TCRbeta library. Each CDR3 protein gets one entry after TCRdb re-called the PCR reads with MiXCR. There are some 350,000 distinct CDR3 sequences in the sample; about 9.3% occur only once, and around 2.4% lies in the top ten. There are 13 residues in the CDR3. CDR1 and CDR2 from the germline V gene are MNHNS and SASEGT. J was trimmed by 4 bases and V by 5 bases; bases with no gene match: 4. The V gene is TRBV6-1, the J gene TRBJ1-2; TRBD1 matches 7 bases. Material: PBMCs from the stem cell graft donor, obtained from the stem cell graft. This receptor was taken from a human donor who donated a stem cell graft to a child with acute lymphoblastic leukemia. CDR3 sequence: CASSTGESYGYTF. DNA of the CDR3: TGTGCCAGCAGTACAGGGGAGAGCTATGGCTACACCTTC.